Listed here are 23 T cell receptor beta chains from one sample, sequenced in a study of beta chain features in type 1 diabetes. cDNA synthesis used the whole RNA isolate, giving expressed TCRB sequences. Only in-frame clones appear in the TCRdb table, and some are missing; sequencing was by immunoSEQ multiplex PCR. The sample lists 810,000 or so clones; under 20% were seen once. Material: naive CD4+ T cells from blood. These TCRs come from a young woman in good health.

This clone was counted between two and nine times. This rearrangement joins TRBV15 to TRBJ1-2; weak D call: TRBD1 (6 bases). Germline values: CDR1 LNHNV, CDR2 YYDKDF (reference sequence). V gave up 0 bases and J gave up 2 bases, with 10 bases separating them. This CDR3 spans 15 amino acids. CDR3 DNA: TGTGCCACCAGCAGAGATGGACAGATGAACTATGGCTACACCTTC. This codes for CATSRDGQMNYGYTF.

The chain couples TRBV28 to TRBJ1-2; no definite D call. Trimming cost V 4 bases and J 4 bases, with 4 bases left between them. Germline CDR1 is MDHEN and CDR2 is SYDVKM. The length of the CDR3 is 11 residues. CDR3 bases: TGTGCCAGCAGTTACGGCTATGGCTACACCTTC. Protein sequence: CASSYGYGYTF.

The CDR3 coding sequence is TGTGCCAGCAGCCCCACCAGTGCGCGGGACACCGGGGAGCTGTTTTTT. This translates into CASSPTSARDTGELFF. The rearrangement joins TRBV9 to TRBJ2-2, with D tentatively TRBD2 (5 bases). Per germline, CDR1 SGDLS and CDR2 YYNGEE. V was trimmed by 4 bases and J by 3 bases, leaving 16 bases between them. The CDR3 consists of 16 residues.

This clone appeared a few times. The genes are TRBV9 and TRBJ1-1; D is ambiguous. CDR3 length: 13 amino acids. The V end was cut by 3 bases, the J end by 2 bases, with 8 bases between. Germline-derived CDR1 and CDR2 are SGDLS and YYNGEE. The CDR3 reads CASSATQNTEAFF. The CDR3 DNA reads as TGTGCCAGCAGCGCGACCCAAAACACTGAAGCTTTCTTT. Drawing the rest from reference TRBV9 and TRBJ1-1, the complete variable domain is DSGVTQTPKHLITATGQRVTLRCSPRSGDLSVYWYQQSLDQGLQFLIQYYNGEERAKGNILERFSAQQFPDLHSELNLSSLELGDSALYFCASSATQNTEAFFGQGTRLTVV.

The table lists this clone with a few counts. The gene calls are TRBV10-3 and TRBJ2-5, with unresolved D. Germline V gene lookup returns CDR1 ENHRY and CDR2 SYGVKD. CDR3 length: 13 residues. V was shortened by 7 bases and J by 2 bases, with 11 bases between the two germline ends. CDR3 sequence: CAINNVVQETQYF. The CDR3 DNA follows: TGTGCCATCAATAATGTAGTTCAAGAGACCCAGTACTTC.

Only a few counts were recorded for this clone. The rearrangement joins TRBV28 to TRBJ2-7; 7 bases align to TRBD1. CDR3 size: 15 residues. The J segment lost 0 bases and the V segment lost 7 bases, leaving 9 bases of the junction unmatched. Germline CDR1 MDHEN, CDR2 SYDVKM. DNA of the CDR3: TGTGCCAGCATCCCGGGGACAGCTAGCTCCTACGAGCAGTACTTC. Translating it yields CASIPGTASSYEQYF.

J is TRBJ2-7 and V is TRBV18, with D possibly matching TRBD2 (6 bases). Germline V CDR1 and CDR2: KGHSH, LQKENI. This CDR3 region has 13 residues. Trimming cost V 2 bases and J 5 bases, with 10 bases left between them. As DNA, the CDR3 is TGTGCCAGCTCACCAGCGGGACTCAACGAGCAGTACTTC. It encodes CASSPAGLNEQYF.

The chain is built from TRBV9 and TRBJ2-5; TRBD2 matches at 9 bases. The CDR3 contains 16 residues. Per germline, CDR1 SGDLS and CDR2 YYNGEE. Trimming took 3 bases from V and 5 from J; bases not matched to a gene: 11. The CDR3 loop reads CASSARLAVGVETQYF. CDR3 bases: TGTGCCAGCAGCGCCCGACTAGCGGTAGGGGTGGAGACCCAGTACTTC.

This clone has only a few counts. The rearrangement links TRBV2 to TRBJ2-3; no reliable D call. V gave up 6 bases and J gave up 1 base, with 14 bases separating them. The CDR3 covers 15 residues. CDR1 SNHLY and CDR2 FYNNEI come from the germline V gene. The CDR3 protein is CASRGSNAGTDTQYF. CDR3 coding DNA: TGTGCCAGCAGAGGGTCGAACGCTGGCACAGATACGCAGTATTTT.

There are a few counts of this clone. The chain employs TRBV5-1 and TRBJ2-3; the match to TRBD2 covers 7 bases. The length of the CDR3 is 16 residues. Trimming cost V 0 bases and J 2 bases; bases outside gene matches: 6. The V gene's germline CDR1 is SGHRS and CDR2 YFSETQ. CDR3 region: CASSLVSGKNTDTQYF. The DNA of the CDR3 is TGCGCCAGCAGCTTGGTGAGCGGGAAAAACACAGATACGCAGTATTTT.

The gene calls are TRBV6-5 and TRBJ1-5, with D unresolved. The CDR3 runs to 13 residues. The V gene's germline CDR1 is MNHEY and CDR2 SVGAGI. The germline V and J ends were trimmed by 2 bases and 6 bases, with 8 bases remaining between them. The CDR3, as DNA: TGTGCCAGCAGTTACCGGGGTGGTCAGCCCCAGCATTTT. Translating gives CASSYRGGQPQHF.

In regard to this clone: In the same sample, other DNA sequences code for this CDR3. The chain employs TRBV6-5 and TRBJ2-3, with D uncertain. The CDR3 consists of 11 residues. Germline loops: CDR1 MNHEY, CDR2 SVGAGI. Trimming cost V 2 bases and J 5 bases, with 2 bases left between them. CDR3 residues: CASSYRDTQYF. The DNA of the CDR3 is TGTGCCAGCAGTTACAGAGATACGCAGTATTTT.

The chain carries TRBV4-3 and TRBJ2-4; D might be TRBD2 (6 bases). The CDR3 runs 15 residues. Trimming took 2 bases from V and 6 from J, leaving 14 bases between them. Germline lookup yields CDR1 LGHNA and CDR2 YSLEER. The CDR3 sequence: CASSQSSGVGNIQYF. The CDR3 bases are TGCGCCAGCAGCCAATCATCGGGAGTGGGAAACATTCAGTACTTC.

This clone appeared a few times. This sequence joins TRBV25-1 and TRBJ2-5, with 13 bases matching TRBD2. The junction had 6 bases not matched to a gene; V was cut back by 4 bases and J by 7 bases. The CDR3 totals 15 residues. Germline V gives CDR1 MGHDK, CDR2 SYGVNS. The DNA of the CDR3 is TGTGCCAGCAGTGGGACTAGCGGGGGTTCGGGGACCCAGTACTTC. It is translated as CASSGTSGGSGTQYF. Complete variable domain (other parts from reference TRBV25-1 and TRBJ2-5): EADIYQTPRYLVIGTGKKITLECSQTMGHDKMYWYQQDPGMELHLIHYSYGVNSTEKGDLSSESTVSRIRTEHFPLTLESARPSHTSQYLCASSGTSGGSGTQYFGPGTRLLVL.

This clone was picked up a small number of times. J is TRBJ2-6 and V is TRBV4-3; D uncertain. CDR3 length equals 17 residues. Trimming cost V 0 bases and J 0 bases, with 9 bases left between them. Germline-derived CDR1 and CDR2 are LGHNA and YSLEER. Here the CDR3 DNA reads TGCGCCAGCAGCCAAGAAGGAATCGGCTCTGGGGCCAACGTCCTGACTTTC. Translating it yields CASSQEGIGSGANVLTF.

The chain employs TRBV5-1 and TRBJ1-5; 7 nucleotides align to TRBD1. Trimming at V came to 2 bases and at J to 2 bases, leaving 4 bases not matched to a gene. Germline CDR1 and CDR2: SGHRS and YFSETQ. The CDR3 is 15 residues long. Here the CDR3 DNA reads TGCGCCAGCAGCTTAACAGGGGTTGGCAATCAGCCCCAGCATTTT. This gives the protein CASSLTGVGNQPQHF.

The rearrangement links TRBV25-1 to TRBJ2-1, with D uncertain. Germline V gives CDR1 MGHDK, CDR2 SYGVNS. The CDR3 sequence is 15 residues long. The V gene lost 7 bases and the J gene lost 4 bases, with 17 bases spanning the gap. CDR3 nucleotide sequence: TGTGCCAGCACCCCTGGATGGGCACCTTACAATGAGCAGTTCTTC. Its translation is CASTPGWAPYNEQFF.

The chain links TRBV6-5 to TRBJ1-5, with D tentatively TRBD1 (5 bases). CDR1 MNHEY and CDR2 SVGAGI come from the germline V gene. This CDR3 region has 11 residues. V lost 10 bases and J 6 bases, leaving 10 bases between the germline ends. CDR3 sequence: CATGGTQPQHF. The CDR3 DNA reads as TGTGCCACCGGGGGGACTCAGCCCCAGCATTTT.

This chain links TRBV2 with TRBJ2-5; D is possibly TRBD2 (6 bases). The V gene lost 1 base and the J gene lost 5 bases, with 11 bases spanning the gap. Per the germline V gene, CDR1 is SNHLY and CDR2 is FYNNEI. CDR3 length: 14 amino acids. CDR3 sequence: CASSEVPLAETQYF. CDR3 DNA: TGTGCCAGCAGTGAAGTTCCACTAGCCGAGACCCAGTACTTC. The full variable domain, completed using reference TRBV2 and TRBJ2-5, is EPEVTQTPSHQVTQMGQEVILRCVPISNHLYFYWYRQILGQKVEFLVSFYNNEISEKSEIFDDQFSVERPDGSNFTLKIRSTKLEDSAMYFCASSEVPLAETQYFGPGTRLLVL.

The chain employs TRBV4-3 and TRBJ1-1; D unresolved. Germline lookup yields CDR1 LGHNA and CDR2 YSLEER. The length of the CDR3 is 14 residues. V shed 6 bases and J shed 5 bases, with 16 bases lying between them. The CDR3 coding sequence is TGCGCCAGCAGTGTCGACCCGAGAGGAACTGAAGCTTTCTTT. It codes for CASSVDPRGTEAFF.

The sample holds a few counts of this clone. This rearrangement joins TRBV6-5 to TRBJ2-1; TRBD1 agrees at 10 bases. The CDR3 consists of 14 residues. CDR1 and CDR2 from the germline V gene are MNHEY and SVGAGI. J was trimmed by 5 bases and V by 7 bases; bases with no gene match: 5. The CDR3 bases are TGTGCCAGCAAAAAGGGGACAGGGGACAATGAGCAGTTCTTC. The encoded protein is CASKKGTGDNEQFF.

This chain joins TRBV6-1 and TRBJ2-7, with a weak D call TRBD2 (6 bases). V shed 7 bases and J shed 3 bases, with 13 bases lying between them. The CDR3 runs 13 residues. The germline V gene has CDR1 MNHNS and CDR2 SASEGT. The CDR3 coding sequence is TGTGCCAGCACCCCGGGAGCCGACTACGAGCAGTACTTC. It encodes CASTPGADYEQYF.

This clone was detected a few times. V and J are TRBV28 and TRBJ2-1; 9 bases match TRBD1. Germline V CDR1 and CDR2: MDHEN, SYDVKM. The CDR3 has 15 residues. Losses at the gene ends were 5 bases for V and 5 bases for J; bases not matched to a gene: 7. Written as DNA, the CDR3 is TGTGCCAGCAGTCAAACCGGGACAGGGCACAATGAGCAGTTCTTC. It codes for CASSQTGTGHNEQFF.